The T cell receptor (beta chain) described here comes from a study of cytomegalovirus exposure and HLA in healthy donors. About the study: From around 180 million T cells, an earlier analysis saw approximately 110 million unique TCR beta sequences. General observations from the study: For most TCR beta V segments, an earlier analysis put the productive rate at about 87% or about 30% of the time. A missense variant in DCLRE1C was later tied to TCR beta V- and J-gene trimming.

With 5 bases clipped from V and 3 bases from J, the junction kept 3 bases outside the gene matches. The germline V gene encodes CDR1 SGHRS and CDR2 YFSETQ. The length of the CDR3 is 14 residues. Donors showed nominal health when sampled, although they likely had unrecorded immune exposures. The PCR employed 60 Vbeta primers together with 13 Jbeta primers. Libraries were prepared by immunoSEQ multiplex PCR; TCRdb keeps only in-frame clonotypes and omits some of them. Its table lists approximately 100,000 clones. About this clone: Its antigen is unidentified.

Source material: PBMCs. J is TRBJ2-1 and V is TRBV5-1; TRBD1 matches 9 bases. This TCR derives from a man between 45 and 60 years old in good health and CMV-seronegative. This chain's CDR3 is CASRQGAVYNEQFF. CDR3 nucleotide sequence: TGCGCCAGCAGACAGGGGGCGGTCTACAATGAGCAGTTCTTC.